This T cell receptor beta chain stems from a study of cytomegalovirus exposure and HLA in healthy donors. Study information: About 79 million unique TCRs from HLA-typed donors were held in an early data release. Study outcomes and limitations: Relative to the approximately 660-donor mean, N-insertions were reportedly fewer in an Asian-associated ancestry cluster in a later analysis. Owing to their indistinguishability, certain V segments, notably TRBV6-2 and TRBV6-3, were excluded. Association of about 17,000 TCR beta sequences with HLA alleles was found at 0.05 false discovery rate in a later analysis.

In regard to this clone: What it binds is not known.

V was clipped by 5 bases and J by 0 bases; unmatched bases: 4. The germline gives CDR1 SGHTA, CDR2 FQGNSA. The CDR3 covers 15 residues. PCR was performed using 60 Vbeta and 13 Jbeta primers. The assay was immunoSEQ multiplex PCR, and TCRdb's table has in-frame clones only and misses some. The sample records over 85,000 clones, roughly three quarters being singletons. This clonotype originated in a man in his forties or fifties in good health and CMV-seronegative. The chain couples TRBV7-2 to TRBJ2-3; 8 bases line up with TRBD2. Sample: PBMCs. CDR3 sequence: CASSPLAGSTDTQYF. The CDR3 region has the DNA TGTGCCAGCAGCCCTTTAGCGGGAAGCACAGATACGCAGTATTTT.